The 2 T cell receptor beta chains given below trace back to one sample, sequenced in a study of T cells after posttransplantation cyclophosphamide. Data came from immunoSEQ multiplex PCR; TCRdb stores just in-frame clones and leaves some out. The profile covers tens of thousands of clones, with more than 80% appearing a single time and 8.2% taken by the ten largest. Controls had myeloablative marrow grafts with methotrexate and calcineurin inhibitor, sampled at 1 year. This material consisted of PBMCs, taken after an allogeneic stem cell transplant with a calcineurin inhibitor and methotrexate. The origin of the receptors is a female patient in her fifties or sixties who received an allogeneic stem cell transplant from an unrelated donor, was CMV-positive, and had chronic GVHD only. Some T cells may be transferred from the graft donor.

This clone was picked up one time. The V and J genes are TRBV27 and TRBJ1-2, with TRBD1 matching 10 bases. This CDR3 has 14 residues. Germline V gives CDR1 MNHEY, CDR2 SMNVEV (reference sequence). V gave up 5 bases and J gave up 8 bases; unmatched junction bases: 8. The chain's CDR3 is CASSPGQGVAGYTF. CDR3 nucleotides: TGTGCCAGCAGTCCAGGACAGGGGGTGGCCGGCTACACCTTC.

The rearrangement uses TRBV2 and TRBJ2-5; D is ambiguous. V gave up 1 base and J gave up 1 base, with 7 bases separating them. CDR3 length: 14 residues. Germline V CDR1 and CDR2: SNHLY, FYNNEI. The CDR3 reads CASSEGHLQETQYF. The DNA of the CDR3 is TGTGCCAGCAGTGAAGGACACCTCCAAGAGACCCAGTACTTC. Complete variable domain (other parts from reference TRBV2 and TRBJ2-5): EPEVTQTPSHQVTQMGQEVILRCVPISNHLYFYWYRQILGQKVEFLVSFYNNEISEKSEIFDDQFSVERPDGSNFTLKIRSTKLEDSAMYFCASSEGHLQETQYFGPGTRLLVL.